The entry below describes one T cell receptor beta chain. As yet, its antigen is unknown. These data originate in a study of T cells in Graves' hyperthyroidism and ophthalmopathy. V gave up 6 bases and J gave up 9 bases; unmatched junction bases: 11. Germline V gene lookup returns CDR1 LNHDA and CDR2 SQIVND (reference sequence). There are 15 residues in the CDR3. Study findings and constraints: By a 13 V-J model, ophthalmopathy was set apart from stable hyperthyroidism.

The investigators amplified TCR beta CDR3 regions from RNA transcripts. The TCR CDR3 first-round RT-PCR relied on the HTBI primer set. Via MiXCR, TCRdb re-called the multiplex PCR reads, giving one row per CDR3 protein. The sample yields some 350,000 distinct CDR3 sequences, approximately 14% seen once. The receptor comes from a woman younger than 30 with Graves' hyperthyroidism that later progressed to Graves' ophthalmopathy. The chain uses TRBV19 and TRBJ2-1, with TRBD2 matching over 10 bases. Sequencing was carried out using blood. In DNA, the CDR3 is TGTGCCAGTAGCCGAAGCGGGAGGGCTAGCGGTGAGCAGTTCTTC. It codes for CASSRSGRASGEQFF.